This entry lists 32 T cell receptor beta chains sequenced from one sample in a study of CD8+ T cells in alopecia areata (dated by TCRdb to 2016 to 2018). Libraries were constructed by the immunoSEQ multiplex PCR assay. RNA was extracted from all samples and reverse transcribed into cDNA, which served as template for TCR sequencing. TCRdb holds this immuneACCESS table with in-frame rearrangements only. Some clones are missing; in checked studies, unresolved V genes explain under half, and the rest has no known cause. In this sample the table shows about 270,000 clones, and no singletons are among them. Roughly 1.2% of the sample is in the top ten clones. Cells from pooled mouse cutaneous lymph nodes were stained for CD4, CD8alpha, NKG2D, NKG2ACE and other markers and then sorted on a BD Influx. Sequenced sample: CD4+ T cells sorted from a lymph node. The receptors were gathered from a C3H/HeJ mouse with alopecia areata. This line of mice carries MHC haplotype H2-k.

Notes on this clone: Mouse germline and gene names are used. Coverage ceases 4 residues before the CDR3 finishes, and the germline J gene fills in the end. The chain uses TRBV13-1 and TRBJ2-2; TRBD2 matches 11 bases. Germline CDR1 NSHNY, CDR2 SYGAGN. V gave up 1 base and J gave up 3 bases; unmatched junction bases: 5. The CDR3 extends over 17 amino acids. The CDR3 spells CASSDLRLGGDTGQLYF. Incomplete CDR3 DNA: TGTGCCAGCAGTGATCTCCGACTGGGGGGGGACACCGGG.

This clone has more than one count but fewer than ten. Genes and germline come from the mouse. The CDR3 is cut off 4 residues early in the read; its end comes from the germline J gene. The sample has other DNA sequences that encode this CDR3 too. V and J are TRBV31 and TRBJ2-7; 12 nucleotides match TRBD2. CDR3 length: 15 residues. The germline V gene has CDR1 GKSSPN and CDR2 SITVG. The DNA read from the CDR3 is TGTGCCTGGAGTCTAGGAGGGACTGGGGGGTAT. Translated: CAWSLGGTGGY. The complete CDR3 sequence is CAWSLGGTGGYEQYF.

In regard to this clone: These gene names are mouse names. The sequence runs out 4 residues before the end of the CDR3; the remainder is reconstructed from the germline J gene. The V and J genes are TRBV13-1 and TRBJ2-1; 10 positions match TRBD1. Germline V gene data show CDR1 as NSHNY and CDR2 as SYGAGN. The CDR3 sequence is 13 residues long. The sequenced part of the CDR3 DNA is TGTGCCAGCCGGGACAGGGGAGTGGCT. This gives the protein CASRDRGVA. The full CDR3 is CASRDRGVAEQFF.

This clone was seen repeatedly, ten times or more. Any gene name here is a mouse gene name. The CDR3 protein is CTCSAEVVSAETLYF. The DNA read from the CDR3 is TGCACCTGCAGTGCAGAGGTAGTTAGTGCAGAA. The rearrangement joins TRBV1 to TRBJ2-3; no clear D. The missing CDR3 end, 4 residues past where the read stops, is filled in from the germline J gene. V was clipped by 0 bases and J by 0 bases, with 7 bases between them. Germline V CDR1 and CDR2: NSQYPW, LRSPGD (reference sequence). The CDR3 spans 15 residues. The variable domain in full, completed from reference TRBV1 and TRBJ2-3, reads VTLLEQNPRWRLVPRGQAVNLRCILKNSQYPWMSWYQQDLQKQLQWLFTLRSPGDKEVKSLPGADYLATRVTDTELRLQVANMSQGRTLYCTCSAEVVSAETLYFGSGTRLTVL.

This clone was recorded a few times. Gene labels here are mouse ones. The read terminates 4 residues ahead of where the CDR3 ends, so the germline J gene completes it. The chain couples TRBV17 to TRBJ1-1, with D tentatively TRBD1 (6 bases). Germline V lookup: CDR1 MNHDT, CDR2 YYDKIL. The CDR3 covers 13 residues. The CDR3 region is CASSRLQGTEVFF. The sequenced part of the CDR3 DNA is TGTGCTAGCAGTAGACTCCAGGGGACA. Full variable domain (remainder filled in from reference TRBV17 and TRBJ1-1): DTTVKQNPRYKLARVGKPVNLICSQTMNHDTMYWYQKKPNQAPKLLLFYYDKILNREADTFEKFQSSRPNNSFCSLYIGSAGLEYSAMYLCASSRLQGTEVFFGKGTRLTVV.

This clone was counted between two and nine times. Germline and genes: mouse. The read ends 4 residues shy of where the CDR3 ends; the end is completed using the germline J gene. V usage is TRBV13-2 and J usage is TRBJ2-1; weak D call: TRBD1 (6 bases). The CDR3 contains 14 residues. Trimming stripped 3 bases from V and 3 bases from J, with 10 bases between. The germline CDR1 and CDR2 sequences are NNHNN and SYGAGS (reference sequence). CDR3 region: CASGGTGSYAEQFF. The covered CDR3 bases are TGTGCCAGCGGTGGTACAGGGAGCTATGCT.

Of note for this clone: Genes and germline come from the mouse. The CDR3 end lies 4 residues beyond the end of the read and is filled in from the germline J gene. This rearrangement joins TRBV4 to TRBJ2-2, with 7 bases lining up with TRBD1. The CDR3 contains 14 residues. Germline values: CDR1 LGHDT, CDR2 YNNKQL (reference sequence). V dropped 5 bases and J dropped 2; count of bases not matched to a gene: 2. CDR3 DNA (partial): TGTGCCAGCAGCGCCAGGGGGAACACCGGG. Translation gives CASSARGNTG. The entire CDR3 sequence reads CASSARGNTGQLYF.

With regard to this clone: Mouse gene names apply. The CDR3 extends 4 residues past the end of the read, so its final part is completed from the germline J gene. Different DNA sequences within this sample yield the same CDR3. The rearrangement uses TRBV5 and TRBJ2-1; D might be TRBD2 (6 bases). V lost 2 bases and J lost 0, with 8 bases in between. The germline gives CDR1 LGHNA, CDR2 YNLKQL (reference sequence). The CDR3 runs 15 residues. Here the CDR3 reads CASSQQLGNYAEQFF. The DNA read from the CDR3 is TGTGCCAGCAGCCAACAACTGGGTAACTATGCT.

This clone has at least ten counts. The gene symbols are mouse symbols. The read terminates 4 residues before the CDR3 end, so the remaining end is supplied by the germline J gene. In the same sample, other DNA sequences code for this CDR3. V gene TRBV13-1 combines with J gene TRBJ2-3; the D gene is possibly TRBD1 (5 bases). This CDR3 has 15 amino acids. In germline, CDR1 is NSHNY, CDR2 SYGAGN. V lost 0 bases, J lost 0 bases, and 8 bases lay in between. The CDR3 sequence is CASSDVRGSAETLYF. CDR3 DNA (partial): TGTGCCAGCAGTGATGTGAGGGGTAGTGCAGAA.

This clone has a handful of counts. Mouse gene names and germline throughout. CDR3 bases read: TGTGCTAGCAGGCGACAGGGGGCCGGCACCGGG. Translation gives CASRRQGAGTG. From start to end, the CDR3 is CASRRQGAGTGQLYF. The gene calls are TRBV29 and TRBJ2-2, with 10 bases fitting TRBD1. The read falls 4 residues short of the CDR3 end, and the missing part is taken from the germline J gene. The CDR3 consists of 15 residues. Germline V gives CDR1 MSHET, CDR2 SYDVDS. The trim removed 6 bases at V and 4 bases at J, leaving 5 bases unmatched.

This clone came up a few times. These gene names are mouse names. The read ends 4 residues before the CDR3 terminus; that terminus is restored from the germline J gene. The rearrangement uses TRBV13-1 and TRBJ2-1; the match to TRBD2 covers 8 bases. With V trimmed by 2 bases and J by 3 bases, 4 bases remained unmatched. Germline V gives CDR1 NSHNY, CDR2 SYGAGN. This CDR3 is 15 amino acids long. The DNA read from the CDR3 is TGTGCCAGCAGTGACCGGGACTGGAGCTATGCT. The encoded protein is CASSDRDWSYA. The entire CDR3 sequence reads CASSDRDWSYAEQFF.

Comments on this clone: Here the gene names and germline are mouse. The read terminates 4 residues before the CDR3 end, so the remaining end is supplied by the germline J gene. The chain carries TRBV13-3 and TRBJ1-1; the match to TRBD1 covers 8 bases. The CDR3 extends over 13 amino acids. From germline, CDR1 is NNHDY and CDR2 SYVADS. CDR3 bases read: TGTGCCAGCACTTCTCGGACAGGGAAA. Amino acid sequence: CASTSRTGK. The full CDR3 reads CASTSRTGKEVFF.

Worth noting for this clone: The genes and germline here are from mouse. The sequenced fragment ends 4 residues before the CDR3 boundary, so the rest is inferred from the germline J gene. This sequence joins TRBV14 and TRBJ2-5; 10 bases are shared with TRBD2. Germline values: CDR1 SGHDT, CDR2 FRDEAV. Trimming cost V 3 bases and J 0 bases; bases outside gene matches: 10. CDR3 length: 18 amino acids. Incomplete CDR3 DNA: TGTGCCAGCAGTTACAGGGCGCTGGGGGGGCATAACCAAGAC. Translation: CASSYRALGGHNQD. From start to end, the CDR3 is CASSYRALGGHNQDTQYF.

This clone was recorded many times. Any gene name here is a mouse gene name. The observed sequence ends 4 residues before the CDR3 terminus, with the missing tail filled in from the germline J gene. The chain combines TRBV13-1 with TRBJ2-2, with TRBD1 matching over 10 bases. Germline CDR1 and CDR2: NSHNY and SYGAGN. This CDR3 has 16 amino acids. Trimming took 0 bases from V and 3 from J; bases not matched to a gene: 2. The DNA read from the CDR3 is TGTGCCAGCAGTGATGGGGGACAGGGGCACACCGGG. Its translation: CASSDGGQGHTG. From start to end, the CDR3 is CASSDGGQGHTGQLYF.

This clone was detected a few times. Mouse names are used for the genes. Sequencing ends 3 residues short of the CDR3 end; the germline J gene provides the rest. V and J are TRBV5 and TRBJ1-6, with 12 nucleotides matching TRBD1. TRBJ1-6 is sorted into the ORF group, with uncertain function. The CDR3 consists of 17 residues. V shed 4 bases and J 5 bases; nucleotides not matched to a gene: 6. Germline CDR1 LGHNA, CDR2 YNLKQL (reference sequence). CDR3 sequence reads: CASSLGTGGADNSPLYF. CDR3 DNA (partial): TGTGCCAGCAGCCTCGGGACAGGGGGCGCAGATAATTCGCCC.

This clone turned up a few times. Each gene name is a mouse one. The read comes to an end 4 residues before the CDR3 does, leaving the germline J gene to fill in the end. The chain combines TRBV19 with TRBJ1-1; D ambiguous. V was clipped by 5 bases and J by 1 base, with 9 bases between them. The CDR3 covers 13 residues. CDR1 and CDR2 (germline): FNHDT, SITEND (reference sequence). CDR3 region: CASSLSRNTEVFF. CDR3 DNA (partial): TGTGCCAGCAGCCTCTCCAGAAACACA.

Of note for this clone: The gene names given are mouse names. The observed sequence ends 3 residues before the CDR3 terminus, with the missing tail filled in from the germline J gene. The J gene is TRBJ1-6, the V gene TRBV19; no firm D call. TRBJ1-6 is an ORF, and what it does is uncertain. V lost 2 bases, J lost 4 bases, and 7 bases lay in between. Germline CDR1 FNHDT, CDR2 SITEND (reference sequence). This CDR3 spans 14 amino acids. The CDR3 spells CASSMQVYNSPLYF. CDR3 bases read: TGTGCCAGCAGTATGCAGGTTTATAATTCGCCC.

To note about this clone: Mouse germline and gene names are used. The DNA ends 4 residues before the CDR3 does, and the rest of the CDR3 is filled in from the germline J gene. The chain combines TRBV19 with TRBJ1-2; D may be TRBD1 (5 bases). V was clipped by 5 bases and J by 0 bases, with 8 bases between them. Germline-derived CDR1 and CDR2 are FNHDT and SITEND (reference sequence). The CDR3 extends over 13 amino acids. CDR3 DNA (partial): TGTGCCAGCAGGGGGGGGGCAAACTCC. It yields the protein CASRGGANS. The CDR3 reads in full as CASRGGANSDYTF. The whole variable domain, remainder taken from reference TRBV19 and TRBJ1-2, is GGIITQTPKFLIGQEGQKLTLKCQQNFNHDTMYWYRQDSGKGLRLIYYSITENDLQKGDLSEGYDASREKKSSFSLTVTSAQKNEMAVFLCASRGGANSDYTFGSGTRLLVI.

In the case of this clone: Gene names follow the mouse nomenclature. Here the CDR3 reads CASSQTGGGPSEQFF. The sequenced part of the CDR3 DNA is TGTGCCAGCAGCCAAACTGGGGGGGGACCTTCT. This chain joins TRBV5 and TRBJ2-1, with 10 bases identical to TRBD2. The read stops 4 residues short of the end of the CDR3; the missing end is completed from the germline J gene. CDR3 length: 15 residues. Per germline, CDR1 LGHNA and CDR2 YNLKQL (reference sequence).

This clone showed up just a few times. Genes here carry mouse names. The CDR3 goes on 4 residues after the read ends, and that part is filled in from the germline J gene. V gene TRBV5 combines with J gene TRBJ1-1; TRBD1 agrees at 7 bases. Per germline, CDR1 LGHNA and CDR2 YNLKQL (reference sequence). The CDR3 extends over 14 amino acids. V shed 4 bases, J shed 0 bases, and the junction held 2 bases outside the gene matches. The covered CDR3 bases are TGTGCCAGCAGCCTCAGGGGGTCAAACACA. Residues: CASSLRGSNT. The complete CDR3 reads CASSLRGSNTEVFF.

For this clone: Any gene name here is a mouse gene name. Coverage ceases 3 residues before the CDR3 finishes, and the germline J gene fills in the end. The rearrangement links TRBV31 to TRBJ1-6; TRBD1 matches at 10 bases. TRBJ1-6 is known as an ORF, though its function is uncertain. Germline CDR1 reads GKSSPN; CDR2 reads SITVG. The junction had 6 bases not matched to a gene; V was cut back by 1 base and J by 9 bases. The CDR3 has 15 amino acids. The CDR3 sequence: CAWSQGQGRASPLYF. CDR3 bases read: TGTGCCTGGAGTCAGGGACAGGGGAGAGCTTCGCCC.

This clone was seen a few times. All gene names here are mouse names. The sample has other DNA sequences that encode this CDR3 too. The DNA read from the CDR3 is TGTGCCAGCGGTGAACTGGGGGGATATGCT. Translating it yields CASGELGGYA. From start to end, the CDR3 is CASGELGGYAEQFF. This chain connects TRBV13-2 to TRBJ2-1; TRBD2 agrees at 9 bases. The missing CDR3 end, 4 residues past where the read stops, is filled in from the germline J gene. V lost 2 bases, J lost 4 bases, and 1 base stayed unmatched. This CDR3 is built from 14 residues. Germline V gene sequence: CDR1 NNHNN, CDR2 SYGAGS (reference sequence).

As for this clone: Mouse gene names apply. The CDR3 extends 4 residues past the end of the read, so its final part is completed from the germline J gene. The chain recombines TRBV5 with TRBJ2-1; TRBD1 matches at 8 bases. Trimming at V came to 2 bases and at J to 4 bases, leaving 4 bases not matched to a gene. Germline CDR1 is LGHNA and CDR2 is YNLKQL (reference sequence). CDR3 length equals 15 residues. The CDR3 spells CASSQRQGRYAEQFF. Partial CDR3 DNA: TGTGCCAGCAGCCAAAGACAGGGGAGGTATGCT.

This clone was detected only a few times. The gene names here belong to mouse. Read sequence stops 4 residues before the CDR3 end, and the germline J gene provides the missing end. The sample carries other DNA sequences with the same CDR3. This chain joins TRBV13-1 and TRBJ2-5; a possible D gene is TRBD2 (6 bases). The CDR3 is 13 residues long. Germline-derived CDR1 and CDR2 are NSHNY and SYGAGN. The CDR3 sequence is CASSGTVKDTQYF. The sequenced part of the CDR3 DNA is TGTGCCAGCAGTGGGACTGTGAAAGAC.

As regards this clone: The gene names here belong to mouse. The sequence runs out 4 residues before the end of the CDR3; the remainder is reconstructed from the germline J gene. Other DNA sequences in this specimen translate into the identical CDR3. J is TRBJ1-2 and V is TRBV19; the match to TRBD1 covers 10 bases. This CDR3 spans 14 amino acids. The V and J ends lost 4 bases and 2 bases, in that order; junction bases with no gene match: 2. Germline CDR1 and CDR2: FNHDT and SITEND (reference sequence). This chain's CDR3 is CASSPGQGNSDYTF. The part of the CDR3 DNA that was read is TGTGCCAGCAGTCCGGGACAGGGGAACTCC.

This clone has just a few counts. Gene names are mouse gene names. Coverage ceases 4 residues before the CDR3 finishes, and the germline J gene fills in the end. This chain joins TRBV13-2 and TRBJ2-7; TRBD2 agrees at 12 bases. CDR3 length equals 16 residues. Germline-derived CDR1 and CDR2 are NNHNN and SYGAGS (reference sequence). CDR3 in amino acids: CASGDPRTGGVYEQYF. CDR3 DNA (partial): TGTGCCAGCGGTGATCCTCGGACTGGGGGGGTATAT.

Of note for this clone: Mouse gene names apply. The DNA ends 4 residues before the CDR3 does, and the rest of the CDR3 is filled in from the germline J gene. V is TRBV17 and J is TRBJ2-2; 10 bases are shared with TRBD2. The germline V gene encodes CDR1 MNHDT and CDR2 YYDKIL. The CDR3 sequence is 17 residues long. V shed 1 base, J shed 3 bases, and the junction held 5 bases outside the gene matches. The CDR3 bases that were read are TGTGCTAGCAGTAGAGCCTGGGGGGGCTTCGACACCGGG. Encoded protein: CASSRAWGGFDTG. The entire CDR3 is CASSRAWGGFDTGQLYF.

This clone was observed a handful of times. Mouse names are used for the genes. The read halts 4 residues ahead of the CDR3 end, with the missing end drawn from the germline J gene. The sample contains more than one DNA sequence encoding this CDR3. This sequence joins TRBV1 and TRBJ2-4; 8 positions agree with TRBD2. Germline CDR1 NSQYPW, CDR2 LRSPGD (reference sequence). The CDR3 extends over 15 amino acids. Losses at the gene ends were 0 bases for V and 3 bases for J; bases not matched to a gene: 2. The CDR3 bases that were read are TGCACCTGCAGTGCAGATGGGGGGGTACAAAAC. Protein product: CTCSADGGVQN. The entire CDR3 is CTCSADGGVQNTLYF.

As regards this clone: Mouse germline and gene names are used. Sequencing ends 4 residues short of the CDR3 end; the germline J gene provides the rest. The rearrangement uses TRBV1 and TRBJ2-1, with a weak D call TRBD2 (7 bases). The length of the CDR3 is 13 residues. With 6 bases removed from V and 5 bases from J, the gap between germline ends came to 11 bases. Germline CDR1 reads NSQYPW; CDR2 reads LRSPGD (reference sequence). CDR3 DNA, as far as it was read: TGCACCTGCAGGCCGGGGGGCGATGCT. It specifies CTCRPGGDA. The CDR3, in full, reads CTCRPGGDAEQFF.

The table lists this clone with a few counts. Mouse gene names and germline throughout. The read falls 4 residues short of the CDR3 end, and the missing part is taken from the germline J gene. The gene calls are TRBV13-1 and TRBJ1-2; D not resolved. Germline V gives CDR1 NSHNY, CDR2 SYGAGN. V was shortened by 0 bases and J by 2 bases, with 11 bases between the two germline ends. The CDR3 has 15 amino acids. The DNA read from the CDR3 is TGTGCCAGCAGTGATGCATCAGGTTCCAACTCC. Translated, it gives CASSDASGSNS. The complete CDR3 reads CASSDASGSNSDYTF.

There are a few counts of this clone. The listed genes are named as in mouse. The sequenced fragment ends 4 residues before the CDR3 boundary, so the rest is inferred from the germline J gene. This rearrangement joins TRBV13-3 to TRBJ2-2; 9 bases agree with TRBD1. Germline V gene data show CDR1 as NNHDY and CDR2 as SYVADS. The junction had 6 bases not matched to a gene; V was cut back by 5 bases and J by 1 base. The CDR3 loop spans 16 amino acids. The CDR3 protein is CASSPTGGENTGQLYF. The CDR3 DNA, read in part, is TGTGCCAGCAGCCCGACAGGGGGGGAAAACACCGGG.

Many counts were recorded for this clone. The gene names given are mouse names. The read gets to within 4 residues of the CDR3 end, and the germline J gene fills in the rest. This chain links TRBV17 with TRBJ1-1, with 7 bases lining up with TRBD1. The germline gives CDR1 MNHDT, CDR2 YYDKIL. The CDR3 covers 13 residues. V gave up 4 bases and J gave up 3 bases; unmatched junction bases: 2. The DNA read from the CDR3 is TGTGCTAGCAGTATTCAGGGGGACACA. Its translation: CASSIQGDT. The CDR3 in full is CASSIQGDTEVFF. The variable domain in full, completed from reference TRBV17 and TRBJ1-1, reads DTTVKQNPRYKLARVGKPVNLICSQTMNHDTMYWYQKKPNQAPKLLLFYYDKILNREADTFEKFQSSRPNNSFCSLYIGSAGLEYSAMYLCASSIQGDTEVFFGKGTRLTVV.